This TCR beta chain was recovered during a study of early T cells in non-severe SARS-CoV-2 infection. MiXCR, run by TCRdb on the 5' RACE reads, gives a single entry per CDR3 protein. The sample yields 100,000 to 120,000 distinct CDR3 sequences, over 10% seen once. This clonotype was detected ten times or more. Germline V gene lookup returns CDR1 SGHVS and CDR2 FNYEAQ. The CDR3 covers 14 residues. Trimming took off 4 bases at V and 4 bases at J, with 13 bases between the two ends. This chain uses TRBV7-6 with TRBJ1-2; possible D gene TRBD1, 5 bases. Sequencing was performed on whole blood. This clonotype was obtained from an adult who was a healthcare worker with PCR-confirmed SARS-CoV-2 infection or an uninfected control (not recorded which). In nucleotides, the CDR3 is TGTGCCAGCAGCTCACCGACAGAGCCCTATGGCTACACCTTC. Encoded protein: CASSSPTEPYGYTF.